The clone carrying this T cell receptor beta chain was counted between two and nine times. Its antigen remains unidentified. From germline, CDR1 is MDHEN and CDR2 SYDVKM. Losses at the gene ends were 6 bases for V and 4 bases for J; bases not matched to a gene: 8. The CDR3 contains 15 residues. The data belong to a study of response to subunit inactivated influenza vaccine. Study-wide findings and caveats: The authors suggested that few new T cells are recruited per seasonal influenza vaccination.

TCRdb reprocessed the RT-PCR reads via MiXCR and lists one record per CDR3 protein. The table has hundreds of thousands of distinct CDR3 sequences, approximately 14% seen once. The chain is built from TRBV28 and TRBJ2-1; 8 bases agree with TRBD2. Sequences were derived from PBMCs from blood, sampled 14 to 15 days before vaccination. The origin of this receptor is a man aged 50 to 60 who received an inactivated influenza vaccine. CDR3 region: CASRILADLYNEQFF. The CDR3, as DNA: TGTGCCAGCAGGATACTAGCGGACCTATACAATGAGCAGTTCTTC.